This entry lists 28 T cell receptor beta chains sequenced from one sample in a study of vaccination and CD4 T cells after COVID-19. Once obtained from cultured CD4+ T cells, the DNA was sequenced using the Oncomine TCR Beta short-read assay. In TCRdb, the PCR reads were re-called with MiXCR into one record per CDR3 protein. The sample yields around 11,000 distinct CDR3 sequences, roughly 41% seen once. The treatment denotes: roughly 10-day PBMC culture with coronavirus spike peptide pools or control peptides (ViraFEST assay). These receptors have no known antigen. The sequences come from CD4+ T cells from blood, cultured in vitro, collected after SARS-CoV-2 vaccination. The receptors were gathered from a human donor who had recovered from COVID-19.

This clonotype was detected only a few times. The gene calls are TRBV30 and TRBJ2-7, with D unclear. Germline loops: CDR1 GTSNPN, CDR2 SVGIG (reference sequence). Trimming stripped 3 bases from V and 4 bases from J, with 7 bases between. This CDR3 is built from 11 residues. The CDR3 nucleotides are TGTGCCTGGAGAAGGTCGTACGAGCAGTACTTC. Translating it yields CAWRRSYEQYF.

This clonotype was counted only a few times. The genes are TRBV27 and TRBJ1-4; D is ambiguous. The V end was cut by 2 bases, the J end by 0 bases, with 13 bases between. The CDR3 is 17 residues long. Germline-derived CDR1 and CDR2 are MNHEY and SMNVEV (reference sequence). The CDR3 DNA reads as TGTGCCAGCAGTTTAGTCGGGTCACCAGCAACTAATGAAAAACTGTTTTTT. The encoded protein is CASSLVGSPATNEKLFF.

V is TRBV28 and J is TRBJ2-5; TRBD1 agrees at 9 bases. The germline V gene has CDR1 MDHEN and CDR2 SYDVKM. CDR3 length: 15 amino acids. V lost 6 bases, J lost 0 bases, and 5 bases stayed unmatched. CDR3 sequence reads: CASSMGQGYQETQYF. In DNA, the CDR3 is TGTGCCAGCAGCATGGGACAGGGCTACCAAGAGACCCAGTACTTC.

The CDR3 is CASNFQGGGNQPQHF. The CDR3 DNA is TGTGCCAGCAACTTCCAGGGTGGCGGCAATCAGCCCCAGCATTTT. The J gene is TRBJ1-5, the V gene TRBV6-2 or TRBV6-3, with TRBD1 as a possible D gene (5 bases). Germline lookup yields CDR1 MNHEY and CDR2 SVGEGT. The CDR3 contains 15 residues. Deletions cut 7 bases from V and 2 bases from J, with 15 bases between.

By share, this clonotype ranks as large. V is TRBV20-1 and J is TRBJ2-7; D might be TRBD2 (5 bases). This CDR3 comprises 15 residues. Trimming took 5 bases from V and 3 from J, leaving 20 bases between them. In germline, CDR1 is DFQATT, CDR2 SNEGSKA (reference sequence). CDR3 nucleotides: TGCAGTGCTTCCATTGGCCGGGATAGTAGCTACGAGCAGTACTTC. This sequence encodes CSASIGRDSSYEQYF.

This sequence joins TRBV7-2 and TRBJ1-2; a possible D gene is TRBD1 (6 bases). This CDR3 spans 14 amino acids. Trimming pared 3 bases from V and 0 bases from J, leaving 8 bases between. Germline V gene data show CDR1 as SGHTA and CDR2 as FQGNSA. The CDR3: CASSLAGANYGYTF. The CDR3 DNA follows: TGTGCCAGCAGCTTGGCAGGGGCTAACTATGGCTACACCTTC.

This clonotype was counted only a few times. The chain employs TRBV24-1 and TRBJ2-2, with TRBD1 matching over 9 bases. CDR1 is KGHDR, CDR2 SFDVKD, per germline. CDR3 size: 14 residues. The ends lost 9 bases at V and 1 base at J; junction bases unmatched: 2. Here the CDR3 DNA reads TGTGCCACCTTGGGACAGGGGAACACCGGGGAGCTGTTTTTT. Translation gives CATLGQGNTGELFF.

V gene TRBV19 combines with J gene TRBJ1-5; D is ambiguous. This CDR3 contains 15 residues. Germline loops: CDR1 LNHDA, CDR2 SQIVND (reference sequence). Trimming removed 3 bases at V and 0 bases at J, with 9 bases between. CDR3 sequence: CASSIRRHSNQPQHF. CDR3 nucleotide sequence: TGTGCCAGTAGTATTCGAAGACATAGCAATCAGCCCCAGCATTTT.

The genes are TRBV7-9 and TRBJ1-2; 9 bases are a match to TRBD1. The germline CDR1 and CDR2 sequences are SEHNR and FQNEAQ (reference sequence). V was pared by 5 bases and J by 6 bases, with 4 bases of the junction left unmatched. This CDR3 has 13 amino acids. In nucleotides, the CDR3 is TGTGCCAGCAGCCCCCGGGACAGGGATGGCTACACCTTC. It translates to CASSPRDRDGYTF.

The CDR3 here is CASSFLRDSNSGEQFF. The DNA of the CDR3 is TGTGCCAGCAGCTTCCTCCGGGACTCAAACTCGGGTGAGCAGTTCTTC. The chain is built from TRBV5-4 and TRBJ2-1, with D possibly TRBD2 on 6 matching bases. The CDR3 length is 16 residues. Trimming left V 2 bases short and J 9 bases short, with 21 bases between. Germline CDR1 is SGHNT and CDR2 is YYREEE (reference sequence).

This clonotype was observed a few times. This chain links TRBV7-2 with TRBJ2-1; the D gene could be TRBD1 or TRBD2 (5 bases each). In germline, CDR1 is SGHTA, CDR2 FQGNSA. This CDR3 comprises 16 residues. Trimming removed 1 base from V and 6 bases from J, with 16 bases in between. The CDR3 DNA sequence: TGTGCCAGCAGCTTAGGCCCGGGGCCAGCCGGCAATGAGCAGTTCTTC. Translation gives CASSLGPGPAGNEQFF.

The chain couples TRBV7-2 to TRBJ2-5; 12 bases fit TRBD2. This CDR3 contains 16 residues. Germline lookup yields CDR1 SGHTA and CDR2 FQGNSA. Losses at the gene ends were 3 bases for V and 4 bases for J; bases not matched to a gene: 6. The CDR3, as DNA: TGTGCCAGCAGCTTGGGACTAGCGGGTCTGGGAGAGACCCAGTACTTC. It specifies CASSLGLAGLGETQYF.

The DNA for the CDR3 is TGTGCCATCAGTCCCTCAAGCACCTCCTACAATGAGCAGTTCTTC. Encoded protein: CAISPSSTSYNEQFF. The rearrangement uses TRBV10-3 and TRBJ2-1; no clear D. This CDR3 is built from 15 residues. V dropped 5 bases and J dropped 0 bases, with 11 bases sitting between them. Germline V gives CDR1 ENHRY, CDR2 SYGVKD.

This chain links TRBV19 with TRBJ1-2; D not certain. The CDR3 consists of 14 residues. Trimming shortened V by 3 bases and J by 0 bases, and 8 bases separated the two germline ends. The germline V gene encodes CDR1 LNHDA and CDR2 SQIVND (reference sequence). The DNA for the CDR3 is TGTGCCAGTAGTATCATTGGAACTAACTATGGCTACACCTTC. Translating it yields CASSIIGTNYGYTF.

This clonotype was seen a handful of times. The chain links TRBV20-1 to TRBJ1-3, with 7 bases lining up with TRBD1. The CDR3 is 13 amino acids. The germline gives CDR1 DFQATT, CDR2 SNEGSKA (reference sequence). Trimming at V came to 6 bases and at J to 4 bases, leaving 6 bases not matched to a gene. The CDR3 reads CSAVPGQGNTIYF. CDR3 sequence (DNA): TGCAGTGCGGTCCCGGGACAGGGAAACACCATATATTTT.

This rearrangement joins TRBV29-1 to TRBJ1-2; no definite D call. The CDR3 runs 10 residues. Germline assignment: CDR1 SQVTM and CDR2 ANQGSEA. Trimming shortened V by 7 bases and J by 7 bases, and 10 bases separated the two germline ends. The CDR3: CSAYHGGYTF. CDR3 nucleotide sequence: TGCAGCGCATATCACGGTGGCTACACCTTC.

This clonotype came up a few times. The chain combines TRBV18 with TRBJ1-1, with D hard to call. V was pared by 5 bases and J by 2 bases, with 18 bases between. The CDR3 loop spans 16 amino acids. Germline assignment: CDR1 KGHSH and CDR2 LQKENI. For the CDR3, the DNA is TGTGCCAGCTCAACCATCTCTGGAGCGGCAAACACTGAAGCTTTCTTT. This codes for CASSTISGAANTEAFF.

This rearrangement joins TRBV19 to TRBJ1-1; TRBD1 is a possible D gene (6 bases). Trimming took off 6 bases at V and 1 base at J, with 24 bases between the two ends. This CDR3 is 18 amino acids long. CDR1 is LNHDA and CDR2 is SQIVND in the germline V gene (reference sequence). CDR3: CASSHTVRGRTANTEAFF. For the CDR3, the DNA is TGTGCCAGTAGCCACACAGTCCGCGGTCGGACAGCGAACACTGAAGCTTTCTTT.

This clonotype was observed once. The genes are TRBV11-2 and TRBJ2-3, with D possibly matching TRBD2 (5 bases). CDR3 length: 15 amino acids. Trimming removed 1 base at V and 6 bases at J, with 14 bases between. CDR1 is SGHAT, CDR2 FQNNGV, per germline. CDR3 bases: TGTGCCAGCAGCTTAGTTGGGCTAGCAGGCGATACGCAGTATTTT. Encoded protein: CASSLVGLAGDTQYF.

The V and J genes are TRBV18 and TRBJ1-2; the D gene is possibly TRBD1 (5 bases). The CDR3 sequence is 18 residues long. With 4 bases removed from V and 0 bases from J, the gap between germline ends came to 21 bases. CDR1 KGHSH and CDR2 LQKENI come from the germline V gene. Here the CDR3 DNA reads TGTGCCAGCTCACTTGGGCTTGTTACAGGTGGGGCTAACTATGGCTACACCTTC. Translated, it gives CASSLGLVTGGANYGYTF.

The chain links TRBV7-9 to TRBJ1-2; a possible D gene is TRBD1 (5 bases). V was clipped by 5 bases and J by 4 bases, with 11 bases between them. Germline V gene sequence: CDR1 SEHNR, CDR2 FQNEAQ (reference sequence). There are 13 residues in the CDR3. This chain's CDR3 is CASSLDTSYGYTF. CDR3 nucleotide sequence: TGTGCCAGCAGCCTGGACACCTCCTATGGCTACACCTTC.

The sample holds a few counts of this clonotype. The CDR3 bases are TGTGCCAGCAGCTTAGGGCTAGCGGGAAGCACAGATACGCAGTATTTT. Its translation is CASSLGLAGSTDTQYF. The chain employs TRBV7-9 and TRBJ2-3; TRBD2 aligns across 9 bases. CDR3 length: 16 residues. With V trimmed by 1 base and J by 0 bases, 2 bases remained unmatched. Germline V gene data show CDR1 as SEHNR and CDR2 as FQNEAQ (reference sequence). Full variable domain (missing parts from reference TRBV7-9 and TRBJ2-3): DTGVSQNPRHKITKRGQNVTFRCDPISEHNRLYWYRQTLGQGPEFLTYFQNEAQLEKSRLLSDRFSAERPKGSFSTLEIQRTEQGDSAMYLCASSLGLAGSTDTQYFGPGTRLTVL.

This clonotype occurred a few times. The J gene is TRBJ1-1, the V gene TRBV24-1; possible D gene TRBD1, 6 bases. CDR3 length: 12 amino acids. With 9 bases removed from V and 3 bases from J, the gap between germline ends came to 10 bases. Germline V gene data show CDR1 as KGHDR and CDR2 as SFDVKD. CDR3 region: CATWGQHTEAFF. The CDR3 DNA sequence: TGTGCCACCTGGGGGCAGCACACTGAAGCTTTCTTT.

The genes are TRBV19 and TRBJ1-5; no reliable D call. The CDR3 extends over 13 amino acids. V dropped 6 bases and J dropped 11 bases, with 17 bases sitting between them. Germline CDR1 is LNHDA and CDR2 is SQIVND (reference sequence). In DNA, the CDR3 is TGTGCCAGTAGCCGGCCGTGGGGAACGGCCCAGCATTTT. Translation gives CASSRPWGTAQHF.

The gene calls are TRBV27 and TRBJ2-5; 11 bases match TRBD1. The germline V gene has CDR1 MNHEY and CDR2 SMNVEV (reference sequence). After removal of 1 base from V and 2 bases from J, the junction contained 6 bases not matched to a gene. The CDR3 has 17 residues. The DNA of the CDR3 is TGTGCCAGCAGTTTATGGGGACAGGGGGGGAGACAAGAGACCCAGTACTTC. It encodes CASSLWGQGGRQETQYF.

The V and J genes are TRBV2 and TRBJ1-5, with D possibly being TRBD1 (6 bases). This CDR3 has 14 amino acids. V gave up 6 bases and J gave up 4 bases, with 13 bases separating them. In germline, CDR1 is SNHLY, CDR2 FYNNEI. In nucleotides, the CDR3 is TGTGCCAGCAGGAATCGTCAGGGGAATCAGCCCCAGCATTTT. Translated, it gives CASRNRQGNQPQHF.

The chain carries TRBV11-3 and TRBJ2-3; D is possibly TRBD2 (5 bases). Germline V gene sequence: CDR1 SGHNT, CDR2 YENEEA. This CDR3 is 15 amino acids long. Trimming pared 1 base from V and 5 bases from J, leaving 13 bases between. CDR3 coding DNA: TGTGCCAGCAGCTTAGCGGCGGAAGGAGGAGATACGCAGTATTTT. It codes for CASSLAAEGGDTQYF.

This clonotype turned up a few times. The V and J genes are TRBV7-6 and TRBJ2-7, with 7 nucleotides matching TRBD2. Germline assignment: CDR1 SGHVS and CDR2 FNYEAQ. The trim removed 6 bases at V and 4 bases at J, leaving 9 bases unmatched. There are 14 residues in the CDR3. CDR3 in DNA: TGTGCCAGCAGGGCAACGGCGGGAGTATACGAGCAGTACTTC. It is translated as CASRATAGVYEQYF.